The 21 T cell receptor beta chains presented below share a single source sample, sequenced in a study of regulatory T cells in long-lasting Graves disease. CDR3 regions were amplified by Arm-PCR using iRepertoire HTBI primers to build TCR beta libraries. TCRdb reprocessed the multiplex PCR reads with MiXCR, giving one entry per CDR3 protein. The data show about 310,000 distinct CDR3 sequences, with roughly a fifth seen just once and roughly 50% held by the top ten. Time point of the sample: persistent/refractory GD, antithyroid drugs over 5 years with positive TRAb. From RNA extracted from PBMCs, the TCR library was made. This sample comprised peripheral blood mononuclear cells (PBMCs), obtained when the disease was refractory, from a patient treated with antithyroid drugs. These receptors were taken from a female donor with Graves disease.

This clonotype was seen a handful of times. The chain couples TRBV20-1 to TRBJ2-7, with 7 bases identical to TRBD2. Germline-derived CDR1 and CDR2 are DFQATT and SNEGSKA (reference sequence). V was clipped by 8 bases and J by 5 bases; unmatched bases: 9. The CDR3 covers 12 residues. CDR3 amino acids: CSPTGSGNEQYF. CDR3 coding DNA: TGCAGTCCTACGGGAAGCGGGAACGAGCAGTACTTC.

This clonotype was counted ten times or more. The gene calls are TRBV28 and TRBJ2-7; TRBD2 aligns across 8 bases. The CDR3 spans 15 residues. Germline V gives CDR1 MDHEN, CDR2 SYDVKM. The V segment lost 6 bases and the J segment 2 bases; nucleotides outside the gene matches: 9. The CDR3 sequence: CASREVIAGPYEQYF. The CDR3, as DNA: TGTGCCAGCAGGGAGGTTATAGCGGGACCCTACGAGCAGTACTTC.

The chain couples TRBV20-1 to TRBJ2-5; D possibly matches TRBD1 or TRBD2 (5 bases each). With 0 bases removed from V and 5 bases from J, the gap between germline ends came to 13 bases. CDR3 size: 14 residues. Germline V gene sequence: CDR1 DFQATT, CDR2 SNEGSKA (reference sequence). CDR3 DNA sequence: TGCAGTGCTAGAGATGAGCAGGGACGGGAGACCCAGTACTTC. Protein: CSARDEQGRETQYF.

The V gene is TRBV4-1, the J gene TRBJ2-1, with a possible D match to TRBD2 (5 bases). V lost 0 bases and J 10 bases, leaving 7 bases between the germline ends. The CDR3 contains 12 residues. Per the germline V gene, CDR1 is MGHRA and CDR2 is YSYEKL. CDR3: CASSQDRREQFF. Here the CDR3 DNA reads TGCGCCAGCAGCCAAGATAGGAGGGAGCAGTTCTTC.

This clonotype occurred many times. CDR3 coding DNA: TGTGCCAGCAGTTCGGGCTACGAGCAGTACTTC. Translated: CASSSGYEQYF. The rearrangement links TRBV27 to TRBJ2-7; D call uncertain. The CDR3 contains 11 residues. Trimming stripped 4 bases from V and 3 bases from J, with 4 bases between. Germline CDR1 and CDR2: MNHEY and SMNVEV (reference sequence).

This chain uses TRBV7-3 with TRBJ2-1; maybe TRBD2 (6 bases). The V gene's germline CDR1 is SGHTA and CDR2 FQGTGA. The CDR3 totals 12 residues. Trimming left V 2 bases short and J 10 bases short, with 9 bases between. The CDR3 DNA reads TGTGCCAGCAGCTTACTAGGAGGGGAGCAGTTCTTC. Translation: CASSLLGGEQFF.

The gene calls are TRBV6-2 or TRBV6-3 and TRBJ2-4; a weak D match, TRBD2 (5 bases). Germline CDR1 reads MNHEY; CDR2 reads SVGEGT. The CDR3 is made up of 19 amino acids. V was shortened by 0 bases and J by 1 base, with 19 bases between the two germline ends. CDR3 loop: CASSYSIGMLGAAKNIQYF. The CDR3 DNA sequence: TGTGCCAGCAGTTACTCGATAGGAATGCTGGGAGCTGCCAAAAACATTCAGTACTTC.

At least ten counts were recorded for this clonotype. The V and J genes are TRBV10-3 and TRBJ2-7, with D hard to call. CDR1 and CDR2 (germline): ENHRY, SYGVKD. The CDR3 totals 13 residues. V was clipped by 2 bases and J by 6 bases, with 11 bases between them. In DNA, the CDR3 is TGTGCCATCAGTGAGATTCGAATTGGCGAGCAGTACTTC. Residues: CAISEIRIGEQYF.

About this clonotype: A read error may explain this, as a much larger clone is one base away. The V gene is TRBV6-4, the J gene TRBJ2-7; TRBD2 matches 11 bases. Looked up from germline, CDR1 is MRHNA and CDR2 is SNTAGT. The CDR3 has 17 amino acids. CDR3 sequence: CASSNPPGTSGRGEQCF. As DNA, the CDR3 is TGTGCCAGCAGTAACCCTCCAGGGACTAGCGGCCGAGGTGAGCAGTGCTTC.

This clonotype was observed many times. The rearrangement links TRBV5-1 to TRBJ1-1; TRBD1 might be the D (5 bases). CDR3 length: 14 residues. Germline assignment: CDR1 SGHRS and CDR2 YFSETQ. Trimming left V 2 bases short and J 0 bases short, with 8 bases between. In nucleotides, the CDR3 is TGCGCCAGCAGCTTCGGGACGCTGAACACTGAAGCTTTCTTT. As protein: CASSFGTLNTEAFF.

This clonotype was found a few times. V is TRBV7-2 and J is TRBJ2-1; no reliable D call. This CDR3 is 12 amino acids long. The V gene's germline CDR1 is SGHTA and CDR2 FQGNSA. V was cut by 1 base and J by 5 bases, with 3 bases left in between. In DNA form, the CDR3 reads TGTGCCAGCAGCTTAGAAGACAATGAGCAGTTCTTC. It encodes CASSLEDNEQFF.

This clonotype was counted a few times. The V call is TRBV20-1, the J call TRBJ1-1; possible D gene TRBD1, 5 bases. CDR3 length: 16 residues. V was clipped by 0 bases and J by 1 base, with 15 bases between them. Germline CDR1 is DFQATT and CDR2 is SNEGSKA (reference sequence). CDR3 in amino acids: CSARDPGRPENTEAFF. The CDR3, as DNA: TGCAGTGCTAGAGATCCGGGACGCCCGGAGAACACTGAAGCTTTCTTT.

This chain connects TRBV6-1 to TRBJ2-5, with D perhaps TRBD2 (5 bases). The CDR3 length is 17 residues. Germline assignment: CDR1 MNHNS and CDR2 SASEGT. Trimming took off 6 bases at V and 1 base at J, with 21 bases between the two ends. The CDR3 bases are TGTGCCAGCAGGCGAAGTCGGGCTAGCCCAATCCAAGAGACCCAGTACTTC. Protein product: CASRRSRASPIQETQYF.

This clonotype has ten or more counts. The chain couples TRBV6-2 or TRBV6-3 to TRBJ2-6; D unclear. The CDR3 length is 15 residues. Germline V gene sequence: CDR1 MNHEY, CDR2 SVGEGT. Trimming stripped 3 bases from V and 4 bases from J, with 10 bases between. CDR3 in DNA: TGTGCCAGCAGTTATATAGGGCCCGGGGCCAACGTCCTGACTTTC. Its protein product is CASSYIGPGANVLTF.

The V and J genes are TRBV7-2 and TRBJ2-5, with 9 bases matching TRBD1. The germline gives CDR1 SGHTA, CDR2 FQGNSA. V gave up 4 bases and J gave up 2 bases; unmatched junction bases: 2. CDR3 length equals 14 residues. CDR3 loop: CASSYRGLQETQYF. DNA of the CDR3: TGTGCCAGCAGCTACAGGGGGCTTCAAGAGACCCAGTACTTC.

The V gene is TRBV6-5, the J gene TRBJ2-1; unclear D gene. Looked up from germline, CDR1 is MNHEY and CDR2 is SVGAGI. V gave up 2 bases and J gave up 7 bases, with 3 bases separating them. The CDR3 loop spans 11 amino acids. Here the CDR3 DNA reads TGTGCCAGCAGTTACGGGAATGAGCAGTTCTTC. Translation gives CASSYGNEQFF.

This clonotype was detected ten times or more. The CDR3 nucleotides read TGTGCCAGCAGCTTAGACGGACTAGCGGGGCGGGAGCAGTACTTC. Translation gives CASSLDGLAGREQYF. The V and J genes are TRBV7-2 and TRBJ2-7, with TRBD2 identical over 12 bases. The junction had 5 bases not matched to a gene; V was cut back by 1 base and J by 7 bases. The CDR3 has 15 residues. Germline CDR1 is SGHTA and CDR2 is FQGNSA.

The V gene is TRBV12-3 or TRBV12-4, the J gene TRBJ2-7, with 7 bases matching TRBD2. There are 14 residues in the CDR3. After removal of 6 bases from V and 2 bases from J, the junction contained 7 bases not matched to a gene. The CDR3 nucleotides read TGTGCCAGCAGACTTAGCGGGTCCACCTACGAGCAGTACTTC. Amino acid sequence: CASRLSGSTYEQYF.

This clonotype was counted only a few times. The chain uses TRBV7-2 and TRBJ2-7; D tentatively fits TRBD1 or TRBD2 (5 bases each). The CDR3 runs 13 residues. The V and J ends lost 4 bases and 3 bases respectively, with 10 bases between them. CDR1 is SGHTA and CDR2 is FQGNSA in the germline V gene. The CDR3 DNA sequence: TGTGCCAGCAGCTCGAGGGGTAACTACGAGCAGTACTTC. Protein product: CASSSRGNYEQYF.

This clonotype was observed at least ten times. The chain employs TRBV28 and TRBJ1-2; 10 positions match TRBD1. The CDR3 is made up of 14 amino acids. The germline CDR1 and CDR2 sequences are MDHEN and SYDVKM. Trimming cost V 6 bases and J 6 bases; bases outside gene matches: 7. The CDR3 region has the DNA TGTGCCAGCAGGGCTACCGGGACAGGGGATGGCTACACCTTC. Amino acids: CASRATGTGDGYTF.

This clonotype has ten or more counts. The chain couples TRBV27 to TRBJ2-1; D may match TRBD1 or TRBD2 (6 bases each). The CDR3 consists of 15 residues. V lost 3 bases and J 6 bases, leaving 15 bases between the germline ends. CDR1 is MNHEY and CDR2 is SMNVEV in the germline V gene (reference sequence). In DNA form, the CDR3 reads TGTGCCAGCAGTTTTGGGGGGCCTACAGCCAATGAGCAGTTCTTC. Residues: CASSFGGPTANEQFF.